This TCR beta chain came from a study of early T cells in non-severe SARS-CoV-2 infection. Across the study: Investigators sequenced bulk RNA drawn from unsorted whole blood, and chains remained unpaired.

As part of library construction, unique molecular identifiers were attached to individual cDNA molecules. From the 5' RACE reads, TCRdb called clonotypes with MiXCR, one entry per CDR3 protein. This table has around 59,000 distinct CDR3 sequences, 8% to 9.5% appearing once. Study-level findings and limits: Sequences matched to VDJdb favored anti-spike CD8 responses, while private and CD4 specificities were missed.

As regards this clonotype: Antigen: not known.

The specimen sequenced was whole blood. The clonotype was recovered from an adult who was a healthcare worker with PCR-confirmed SARS-CoV-2 infection or an uninfected control (not recorded which).

The CDR3 DNA follows: TGCGCCAGCAGCCTACTAGCGGGAGGGCCGATAGATACGCAGTATTTT. Translated, it gives CASSLLAGGPIDTQYF. The chain carries TRBV4-1 and TRBJ2-3, with 13 bases matching TRBD2. Germline lookup yields CDR1 MGHRA and CDR2 YSYEKL. The CDR3 has 16 residues. V gave up 4 bases and J gave up 5 bases; unmatched junction bases: 6.